Here is one TCR beta chain with its context. The antigen remains undetermined. Using immunoSEQ multiplex PCR, the repertoire was profiled, and TCRdb retains in-frame clones only, with some absent. Of 150,000 to 200,000 clones in the sample, roughly 87% were seen once. These data originate in a study of T cell responses to AZD1222 COVID-19 vaccine. Study at large: Pooling of second doses given at about 4 or about 12 weeks was done. Findings and limits, study-wide: Repertoires were obtained only post-peak T cell response. Seropositive AZD1222 recipients at baseline numbered only five or six. It should be noted that donors were predominantly white British and more often female, and clonal diversity was possibly underestimated.

This clonotype originated in an adult in good health. Sequenced material: peripheral blood, taken on day 0 of AZD1222 vaccination.

This CDR3 is CASSQEIGQLGETQYF. The CDR3 coding sequence is TGTGCCAGCAGCCAAGAAATCGGACAGCTCGGGGAGACCCAGTACTTC. The genes are TRBV14 and TRBJ2-5; a possible D gene is TRBD1 (6 bases). CDR1 and CDR2 (germline): SGHDN, FVKESK. V shed 0 bases and J shed 5 bases, with 16 bases lying between them. This CDR3 has 16 residues.